The entry below gives a single TCR beta chain sequence along with its context. No antigen is known for it. Amplification used 60 Vbeta primers and 13 Jbeta primers. TCRdb keeps only in-frame clones here, not all; method: immunoSEQ multiplex PCR. In the table there are around 140,000 clones, 76% of which are singletons. The data belong to a study of cytomegalovirus exposure and HLA in healthy donors. Study outcomes and limitations: HLA restriction was apparent for most CMV-associated TCR beta chains in a later analysis.

The CDR3 runs to 15 residues. V lost 3 bases and J 4 bases, leaving 16 bases between the germline ends. In germline, CDR1 is SGHTA, CDR2 FQGNSA. Every donor was a healthy person donating bone marrow. Source material: PBMCs. The receptor was derived from a female donor in good health and CMV-seropositive. V and J are TRBV7-2 and TRBJ2-7; D unclear. CDR3 sequence: CASSFDTLGPYEQYF. As DNA, the CDR3 is TGTGCCAGCAGCTTCGACACCCTTGGTCCGTACGAGCAGTACTTC.